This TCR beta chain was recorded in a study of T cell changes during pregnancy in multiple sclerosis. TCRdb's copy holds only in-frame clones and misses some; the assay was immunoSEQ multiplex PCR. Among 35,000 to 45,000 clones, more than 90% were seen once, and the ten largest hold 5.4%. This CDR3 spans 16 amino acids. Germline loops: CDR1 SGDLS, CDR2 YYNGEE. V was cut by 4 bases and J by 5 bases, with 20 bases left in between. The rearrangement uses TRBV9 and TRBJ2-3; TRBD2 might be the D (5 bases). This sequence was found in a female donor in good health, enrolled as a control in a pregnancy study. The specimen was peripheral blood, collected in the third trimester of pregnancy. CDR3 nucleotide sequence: TGTGCCAGCAGCTTAGACATGACTAACCAGAGAGATACGCAGTATTTT. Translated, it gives CASSLDMTNQRDTQYF.